Following are 2 T cell receptor beta chains from one sample sequenced in a study of CD8+ T cells in alopecia areata. Specified treatment: oral pan-JAK inhibitor, 5-10 mg twice daily. cDNA prepared by RNA extraction and subsequent reverse transcription served as the template for sequencing. The protocol was immunoSEQ multiplex PCR, while the TCRdb copy is restricted to in-frame clones and leaves out a portion. The sample holds 200,000 to 250,000 clones; more than 45% are singletons and the top ten take 1.6%. The specimen was CD4+ T cells sorted from blood, collected at week 4, from a patient treated with tofacitinib. The receptors come from a human donor with alopecia areata.

V usage is TRBV4-3 and J usage is TRBJ2-5, with D uncertain. The V and J ends lost 0 bases and 1 base respectively, with 3 bases between them. CDR3 length equals 13 residues. Germline V gives CDR1 LGHNA, CDR2 YSLEER. CDR3 in DNA: TGCGCCAGCAGCCAAGATCTCCAAGAGACCCAGTACTTC. Its translation is CASSQDLQETQYF.

This clone has ten or more counts. This sample includes further DNA sequences coding for the same CDR3. This chain uses TRBV15 with TRBJ2-3; D remains ambiguous. Trimming stripped 1 base from V and 1 base from J, with 3 bases between. Germline lookup yields CDR1 LNHNV and CDR2 YYDKDF (reference sequence). The CDR3 has 13 residues. CDR3 DNA: TGTGCCACCAGCAGAGTAGGCACAGATACGCAGTATTTT. It is translated as CATSRVGTDTQYF.